The rows below give T cell receptor beta chains drawn from one sample of a study of radiotherapy plus CTLA-4 blockade in lung cancer. Method: immunoSEQ multiplex PCR; TCRdb's copy keeps in-frame clones and lacks some. Counted here are around 70,000 clones, over 80% occurring once; the ten biggest clones make up around 4%. The source material was peripheral blood, sampled from a patient treated with radiotherapy plus ipilimumab. The receptor source for this set is a human donor with non-small cell lung cancer who had a partial response to radiotherapy plus ipilimumab. Both conserved end residues are part of each CDR3. A D gene is named only where the DNA matches it firmly. Clone size is given for some rows only: seen once, a few or many times, or a class if the clone is expanded.

v_gene: TRBV6-5
d_gene: TRBD1
abundance: -
j_gene: TRBJ1-2
CDR3aa: CASTRDRGLYGYTF
CDR3nt: TGTGCCAGCACTCGGGACAGGGGGTTGTATGGCTACACCTTC

v_gene: TRBV29-1
d_gene: TRBD1
abundance: once
j_gene: TRBJ2-1
CDR3aa: CSGKDRGKVNEQFF
CDR3nt: TGCAGCGGGAAGGACAGGGGGAAAGTCAATGAGCAGTTCTTC

v_gene: TRBV7-9
d_gene: -
abundance: -
j_gene: TRBJ1-3
CDR3aa: CASSLVQTGNTIYF
CDR3nt: TGTGCCAGCAGCTTGGTACAAACGGGAAACACCATATATTTT

v_gene: TRBV5-4
d_gene: TRBD1
abundance: -
j_gene: TRBJ1-2
CDR3aa: CASRPRQGADYGYTF
CDR3nt: TGTGCCAGCAGGCCCCGACAGGGGGCGGACTATGGCTACACCTTC

v_gene: TRBV30
d_gene: TRBD1
abundance: few
j_gene: TRBJ1-4
CDR3aa: CAWSLAGQPREKLFF
CDR3nt: TGTGCCTGGAGTTTGGCGGGACAGCCAAGGGAAAAACTGTTTTTT

v_gene: TRBV5-1
d_gene: -
abundance: -
j_gene: TRBJ2-1
CDR3aa: CASSMGHSYNEQFF
CDR3nt: TGCGCCAGCAGCATGGGACACTCATACAATGAGCAGTTCTTC

v_gene: TRBV2
d_gene: TRBD2
abundance: -
j_gene: TRBJ2-1
CDR3aa: CASRFLAGGPIEQFF
CDR3nt: TGTGCCAGCAGGTTTCTAGCGGGAGGGCCCATTGAGCAGTTCTTC

v_gene: TRBV4-2
d_gene: -
abundance: -
j_gene: TRBJ1-5
CDR3aa: CASSQGGGATVYQPQHF
CDR3nt: TGTGCCAGCAGCCAAGGGGGAGGGGCTACGGTTTATCAGCCCCAGCATTTT

v_gene: TRBV5-1
d_gene: -
abundance: -
j_gene: TRBJ1-2
CDR3aa: CASSLDRQAFPNYGYTF
CDR3nt: TGCGCCAGCAGCTTGGATCGACAGGCGTTTCCTAACTATGGCTACACCTTC

v_gene: TRBV6-6
d_gene: -
abundance: few
j_gene: TRBJ2-7
CDR3aa: CASSYSRPPGAYEQYF
CDR3nt: TGTGCCAGCAGTTACTCGAGACCACCGGGTGCCTACGAGCAGTACTTC

v_gene: TRBV27
d_gene: -
abundance: -
j_gene: TRBJ1-3
CDR3aa: CASSSQGEGRSGNTIYF
CDR3nt: TGTGCCAGCAGTTCCCAAGGGGAGGGCCGCTCTGGAAACACCATATATTTT

v_gene: TRBV5-1
d_gene: -
abundance: few
j_gene: TRBJ2-7
CDR3aa: CASSLPSSSYEQYF
CDR3nt: TGCGCCAGCAGCTTGCCTAGCAGCTCCTACGAGCAGTACTTC

v_gene: TRBV7-2
d_gene: TRBD1
abundance: -
j_gene: TRBJ2-7
CDR3aa: CASSLLGGPYEQYF
CDR3nt: TGTGCCAGCAGCTTACTAGGGGGCCCCTACGAGCAGTACTTC

v_gene: TRBV30
d_gene: TRBD2
abundance: once
j_gene: TRBJ2-2
CDR3aa: CAWGDSPGLAGGDTGELFF
CDR3nt: TGTGCCTGGGGGGACAGCCCGGGACTAGCGGGAGGGGACACCGGGGAGCTGTTTTTT

v_gene: TRBV6-5
d_gene: TRBD1
abundance: -
j_gene: TRBJ2-3
CDR3aa: CASSVGTGSADTQYF
CDR3nt: TGTGCCAGCAGTGTAGGGACAGGGAGTGCTGATACGCAGTATTTT

v_gene: TRBV19
d_gene: TRBD2
abundance: -
j_gene: TRBJ2-5
CDR3aa: CASSIGGLAQETQYF
CDR3nt: TGTGCCAGTAGTATAGGGGGACTAGCTCAAGAGACCCAGTACTTC

v_gene: TRBV12-5
d_gene: TRBD2
abundance: -
j_gene: TRBJ2-3
CDR3aa: CASGPATSGELGRTDTQYF
CDR3nt: TGTGCTAGTGGTCCGGCGACTAGCGGGGAATTGGGACGCACAGATACGCAGTATTTT

v_gene: TRBV7-3
d_gene: -
abundance: -
j_gene: TRBJ2-7
CDR3aa: CASSLNRGYEQYF
CDR3nt: TGTGCCAGCAGCTTAAATCGAGGGTACGAGCAGTACTTC

v_gene: TRBV19
d_gene: TRBD1
abundance: -
j_gene: TRBJ2-3
CDR3aa: CASNNMGQGLTDTQYF
CDR3nt: TGTGCCAGTAATAATATGGGACAGGGGCTCACAGATACGCAGTATTTT

v_gene: TRBV21-1
d_gene: -
abundance: -
j_gene: TRBJ2-1
CDR3aa: CASSKGGTSDYNEQFF
CDR3nt: TGTGCCAGCAGCAAAGGAGGGACTAGCGATTACAATGAGCAGTTCTTC

v_gene: TRBV5-8
d_gene: -
abundance: -
j_gene: TRBJ2-6
CDR3aa: CASSLAVSSGANVLTF
CDR3nt: TGTGCCAGCAGCTTGGCCGTGAGTTCTGGGGCCAACGTCCTGACTTTC

v_gene: TRBV10-2
d_gene: -
abundance: -
j_gene: TRBJ2-2
CDR3aa: CASTDHASRVTGELFF
CDR3nt: TGCGCCAGCACCGACCATGCCTCTAGAGTCACCGGGGAGCTGTTTTTT

v_gene: TRBV6-5
d_gene: -
abundance: few
j_gene: TRBJ1-3
CDR3aa: CASSKSVGNTIYF
CDR3nt: TGTGCCAGCAGCAAGAGTGTGGGAAACACCATATATTTT

v_gene: TRBV5-1
d_gene: -
abundance: -
j_gene: TRBJ1-4
CDR3aa: CASSLSPSSPDATNEKLFF
CDR3nt: TGCGCCAGCAGCTTGTCGCCTTCTTCCCCAGATGCAACTAATGAAAAACTGTTTTTT

v_gene: TRBV27
d_gene: TRBD1
abundance: -
j_gene: TRBJ2-2
CDR3aa: CASRGQGAGELFF
CDR3nt: TGTGCCAGCAGAGGGCAGGGGGCCGGGGAGCTGTTTTTT

v_gene: TRBV4-1
d_gene: -
abundance: -
j_gene: TRBJ1-1
CDR3aa: CASRGVLKNTEAFF
CDR3nt: TGCGCCAGCAGAGGGGTGCTCAAGAACACTGAAGCTTTCTTT

v_gene: TRBV5-1
d_gene: TRBD2
abundance: -
j_gene: TRBJ2-7
CDR3aa: CASSLASGGYEQYF
CDR3nt: TGCGCCAGCAGCTTGGCGAGCGGGGGTTACGAGCAGTACTTC

v_gene: TRBV13
d_gene: -
abundance: -
j_gene: TRBJ2-7
CDR3aa: CASSLRGEGQDEQYF
CDR3nt: TGTGCCAGCAGCCTTAGGGGGGAGGGCCAGGACGAGCAGTACTTC

v_gene: TRBV18
d_gene: -
abundance: -
j_gene: TRBJ1-1
CDR3aa: CASSPQEGRTEAFF
CDR3nt: TGTGCCAGCTCACCACAAGAGGGTCGGACTGAAGCTTTCTTT

v_gene: TRBV28
d_gene: TRBD1
abundance: few
j_gene: TRBJ2-7
CDR3aa: CASSLSDRGYEQYF
CDR3nt: TGTGCCAGCAGTTTAAGCGACAGGGGTTACGAGCAGTACTTC

v_gene: TRBV20-1
d_gene: -
abundance: -
j_gene: TRBJ2-1
CDR3aa: CSARSRDEQFF
CDR3nt: TGCAGTGCTAGAAGTAGAGATGAGCAGTTCTTC

v_gene: TRBV6-5
d_gene: -
abundance: -
j_gene: TRBJ1-1
CDR3aa: CASSRGLNTEAFF
CDR3nt: TGTGCCAGCAGCCGGGGGTTGAACACTGAAGCTTTCTTT

v_gene: TRBV4-1
d_gene: TRBD2
abundance: -
j_gene: TRBJ2-7
CDR3aa: CASSQVPREGTYEQYF
CDR3nt: TGCGCCAGCAGCCAAGTCCCGCGGGAGGGCACCTACGAGCAGTACTTC

v_gene: TRBV27
d_gene: TRBD2
abundance: -
j_gene: TRBJ2-7
CDR3aa: CASSLSISGRPSSYEQYF
CDR3nt: TGTGCCAGCAGTTTATCGATTAGCGGGAGGCCCAGCTCCTACGAGCAGTACTTC

v_gene: TRBV7-2
d_gene: -
abundance: once
j_gene: TRBJ2-3
CDR3aa: CASTRGLSLTDTQYF
CDR3nt: TGTGCCAGCACCCGGGGATTGAGCCTCACAGATACGCAGTATTTT

v_gene: TRBV4-1
d_gene: -
abundance: -
j_gene: TRBJ2-1
CDR3aa: CASSPASAMREQFF
CDR3nt: TGCGCCAGCAGCCCCGCCTCAGCAATGAGGGAGCAGTTCTTC

v_gene: TRBV6-4
d_gene: -
abundance: -
j_gene: TRBJ1-5
CDR3aa: CASSDSGQGRRNQPQHF
CDR3nt: TGTGCCAGCAGTGACTCGGGTCAGGGGCGACGAAATCAGCCCCAGCATTTT

v_gene: TRBV5-1
d_gene: TRBD2
abundance: -
j_gene: TRBJ2-5
CDR3aa: CASSLAPPGLAGGGETQYF
CDR3nt: TGCGCCAGCAGCTTGGCCCCCCCGGGACTAGCGGGAGGAGGGGAGACCCAGTACTTC

v_gene: TRBV29-1
d_gene: TRBD1
abundance: few
j_gene: TRBJ2-7
CDR3aa: CSVGGAGTGAYEQYF
CDR3nt: TGCAGCGTTGGGGGTGCCGGGACAGGGGCCTACGAGCAGTACTTC

v_gene: TRBV6-5
d_gene: -
abundance: -
j_gene: TRBJ2-3
CDR3aa: CASRGYTDTQYF
CDR3nt: TGTGCCAGCAGGGGCTACACAGATACGCAGTATTTT